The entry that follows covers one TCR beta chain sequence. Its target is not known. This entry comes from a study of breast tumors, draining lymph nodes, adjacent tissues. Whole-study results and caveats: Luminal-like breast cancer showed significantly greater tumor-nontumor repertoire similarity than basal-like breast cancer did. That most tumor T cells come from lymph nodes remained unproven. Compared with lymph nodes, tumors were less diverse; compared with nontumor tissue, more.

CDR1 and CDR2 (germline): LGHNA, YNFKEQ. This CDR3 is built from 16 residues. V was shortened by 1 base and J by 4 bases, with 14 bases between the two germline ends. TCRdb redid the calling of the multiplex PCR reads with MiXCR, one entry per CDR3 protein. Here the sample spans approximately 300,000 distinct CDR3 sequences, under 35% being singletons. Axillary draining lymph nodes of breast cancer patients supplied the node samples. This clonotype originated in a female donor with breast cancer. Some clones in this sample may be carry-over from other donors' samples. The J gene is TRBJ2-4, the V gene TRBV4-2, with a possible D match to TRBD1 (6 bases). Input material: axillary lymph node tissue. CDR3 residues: CASSQVRPGVKNIQYF. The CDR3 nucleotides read TGTGCCAGCAGCCAAGTGAGGCCAGGGGTAAAAAACATTCAGTACTTC.